The 31 T cell receptor beta chains below were found in one sample sequenced in a study of blood T cell repertoires in COVID-19. Sequenced by immunoSEQ multiplex PCR; TCRdb stores in-frame clones only, minus some. The repertoire consists of roughly 340,000 clones, with 85% to 90% occurring once and the leading ten covering approximately 1%. The source material was PBMCs or T cells enriched from blood (not recorded which). These receptors all stem from a man younger than 30 who had recovered from COVID-19.

This clone was seen once. The chain combines TRBV30 with TRBJ2-1; 9 nucleotides match TRBD1. Germline V gene data show CDR1 as GTSNPN and CDR2 as SVGIG (reference sequence). The CDR3 loop spans 15 amino acids. V shed 3 bases, J shed 7 bases, and the junction held 10 bases outside the gene matches. The CDR3 bases are TGTGCCTGGAGCTTTCCGGGGACAGGGTCAAATGAGCAGTTCTTC. Its translation is CAWSFPGTGSNEQFF.

The genes are TRBV2 and TRBJ2-1; perhaps TRBD2 as D (6 bases). The V end lost 2 bases, the J end lost 4 bases, and 12 bases lay between the germline ends. CDR3 length: 15 residues. Germline CDR1 and CDR2: SNHLY and FYNNEI. CDR3 sequence reads: CASSERFGLYNEQFF. The CDR3 DNA follows: TGTGCCAGCAGTGAAAGGTTCGGACTATACAATGAGCAGTTCTTC.

This clone was detected a few times. The rearrangement uses TRBV5-1 and TRBJ1-1; D is possibly TRBD1 (6 bases). The CDR3 extends over 15 amino acids. Germline V CDR1 and CDR2: SGHRS, YFSETQ. Trimming took 4 bases from V and 0 from J, leaving 13 bases between them. CDR3: CASSPDSLLNTEAFF. Here the CDR3 DNA reads TGCGCCAGCAGCCCGGACAGCTTATTGAACACTGAAGCTTTCTTT.

J is TRBJ2-7 and V is TRBV27, with 8 nucleotides matching TRBD1. Trimming removed 0 bases from V and 6 bases from J; junction bases left unmatched: 7. Per the germline V gene, CDR1 is MNHEY and CDR2 is SMNVEV (reference sequence). The CDR3 length is 15 residues. DNA of the CDR3: TGTGCCAGCAGTTTATCCGGGACAGGCCTGCGCGAGCAGTACTTC. It encodes CASSLSGTGLREQYF.

This clone showed up just once. The gene calls are TRBV7-9 and TRBJ2-7; D remains ambiguous. From germline, CDR1 is SEHNR and CDR2 FQNEAQ (reference sequence). CDR3 length equals 13 residues. V was trimmed by 3 bases and J by 2 bases, leaving 8 bases between them. The CDR3 coding sequence is TGTGCCAGCAGCTTTTCCAGAACCTACGAGCAGTACTTC. Its protein product is CASSFSRTYEQYF.

This chain joins TRBV5-1 and TRBJ2-1, with 7 bases that match TRBD1. Trimming cost V 0 bases and J 0 bases; bases outside gene matches: 12. From germline, CDR1 is SGHRS and CDR2 YFSETQ. The CDR3 spans 19 residues. In DNA, the CDR3 is TGCGCCAGCAGCTTGGCCTTAGCGACAGGGCTAAGCTCCTACAATGAGCAGTTCTTC. Protein sequence: CASSLALATGLSSYNEQFF. The whole variable domain, filled in from reference TRBV5-1 and TRBJ2-1, reads KAGVTQTPRYLIKTRGQQVTLSCSPISGHRSVSWYQQTPGQGLQFLFEYFSETQRNKGNFPGRFSGRQFSNSRSEMNVSTLELGDSALYLCASSLALATGLSSYNEQFFGPGTRLTVL.

Here the CDR3 reads CASSPTVPGLNQPQHF. DNA for the CDR3: TGTGCCAGCAGCCCCACCGTACCAGGGCTCAATCAGCCCCAGCATTTT. The chain links TRBV3-1 (or the pseudogene TRBV3-2) to TRBJ1-5; D may be TRBD1 (5 bases). The germline CDR1 and CDR2 sequences are LGHDT and YNNKEL (reference sequence). This CDR3 has 16 amino acids. Trimming left V 4 bases short and J 3 bases short, with 16 bases between.

The gene calls are TRBV29-1 and TRBJ1-5, with TRBD1 matching over 7 bases. The germline V gene has CDR1 SQVTM and CDR2 ANQGSEA. J gave up 4 bases and V 7 bases, and 4 bases lay outside the gene matches. The CDR3 contains 12 residues. CDR3 loop: CSAQGGNQPQHF. DNA of the CDR3: TGCAGCGCCCAGGGGGGAAATCAGCCCCAGCATTTT.

The chain recombines TRBV27 with TRBJ1-1, with a weak D call TRBD1 (5 bases). CDR3 size: 16 residues. V lost 5 bases and J 1 base, leaving 17 bases between the germline ends. Germline CDR1 reads MNHEY; CDR2 reads SMNVEV (reference sequence). The CDR3 DNA is TGTGCCAGCAGTGGAAGATTTACAGGAACGAACACTGAAGCTTTCTTT. Translating gives CASSGRFTGTNTEAFF.

The chain recombines TRBV6-1 with TRBJ2-1; D might be TRBD2 (5 bases). The CDR3 runs to 16 residues. Trimming left V 1 base short and J 9 bases short, with 19 bases between. Germline values: CDR1 MNHNS, CDR2 SASEGT. CDR3 DNA: TGTGCCAGCAGTGAAGTACTAGTCTCCCCTACGTTTGAGCAGTTCTTC. This sequence encodes CASSEVLVSPTFEQFF.

The chain employs TRBV27 and TRBJ2-1; maybe TRBD1 (6 bases). With 3 bases removed from V and 6 bases from J, the gap between germline ends came to 12 bases. CDR3 length: 14 residues. CDR1 is MNHEY, CDR2 SMNVEV, per germline (reference sequence). CDR3 DNA sequence: TGTGCCAGCAGTTTCGGGGACAAGTCCAATGAGCAGTTCTTC. Residues: CASSFGDKSNEQFF.

This chain connects TRBV10-3 to TRBJ2-7; D gene ambiguous. Trimming removed 8 bases from V and 4 bases from J, with 6 bases in between. This CDR3 has 10 residues. The V gene's germline CDR1 is ENHRY and CDR2 SYGVKD. DNA of the CDR3: TGTGCCATCGGCGGTTACGAGCAGTACTTC. It encodes CAIGGYEQYF.

The V call is TRBV27, the J call TRBJ1-1; 7 bases align to TRBD1. Germline CDR1 MNHEY, CDR2 SMNVEV (reference sequence). J was trimmed by 1 base and V by 10 bases; bases with no gene match: 9. The CDR3 contains 14 residues. CDR3 sequence reads: CATGTGVGNTEAFF. The CDR3 DNA is TGTGCCACTGGAACAGGGGTTGGGAACACTGAAGCTTTCTTT.

This clone has a count of ten or more. The chain combines TRBV13 with TRBJ1-6; TRBD1 agrees at 8 bases. CDR3 length: 15 residues. Germline lookup yields CDR1 PRHDT and CDR2 FYEKMQ (reference sequence). The V gene end was trimmed by 6 bases and the J gene end by 7 bases; junction bases not matched to a gene: 8. CDR3 nucleotide sequence: TGTGCCAGCAGACACAGGGGGGGGGCAAATTCACCCCTCCACTTT. Translation: CASRHRGGANSPLHF.

The chain recombines TRBV6-6 with TRBJ2-1; 12 nucleotides line up with TRBD2. This CDR3 is 21 amino acids long. From germline, CDR1 is MNHNY and CDR2 SVGAGI (reference sequence). Trimming took 5 bases from V and 2 from J; bases not matched to a gene: 19. CDR3 nucleotides: TGTGCCAGCAGTCCCTGGGGGACTAGCGGGTCCCCAGGCGGCCCCTACAATGAGCAGTTCTTC. As protein: CASSPWGTSGSPGGPYNEQFF.

The chain employs TRBV7-6 and TRBJ1-2; 7 nucleotides line up with TRBD1. This CDR3 is 17 amino acids long. CDR1 is SGHVS and CDR2 is FNYEAQ in the germline V gene. The J segment lost 2 bases and the V segment lost 5 bases, leaving 14 bases of the junction unmatched. The CDR3 is CASSPFGGQTPNYGYTF. CDR3 DNA sequence: TGTGCCAGCAGCCCATTCGGGGGACAGACCCCCAACTATGGCTACACCTTC.

This clone has a single count. This rearrangement joins TRBV24-1 to TRBJ2-1, with 12 bases that match TRBD2. J gave up 2 bases and V 9 bases, and 7 bases lay outside the gene matches. This CDR3 has 16 amino acids. Germline V gives CDR1 KGHDR, CDR2 SFDVKD. The CDR3 bases are TGTGCCACCGGGGGGGGACTAGCGGGCACCTACAATGAGCAGTTCTTC. Translated: CATGGGLAGTYNEQFF.

The chain recombines TRBV3-1 (or the pseudogene TRBV3-2) with TRBJ2-1, with no clear D. Per germline, CDR1 LGHDT and CDR2 YNNKEL (reference sequence). The V and J ends lost 1 base and 8 bases respectively, with 3 bases between them. This CDR3 has 11 amino acids. Written as DNA, the CDR3 is TGTGCCAGCAGCCAAGGCGATGAGCAGTTCTTC. Residues: CASSQGDEQFF.

This rearrangement joins TRBV6-5 to TRBJ2-7; tentatively, D is TRBD2 (6 bases). Germline CDR1 reads MNHEY; CDR2 reads SVGAGI. The CDR3 covers 15 residues. Deletions cut 2 bases from V and 3 bases from J, with 14 bases between. In DNA, the CDR3 is TGTGCCAGCAGTTACAGCGGGCAGGGAGGCTACGAGCAGTACTTC. Its protein is CASSYSGQGGYEQYF.

The rearrangement uses TRBV9 and TRBJ1-2; TRBD1 agrees at 7 bases. The CDR3 has 15 amino acids. CDR1 SGDLS and CDR2 YYNGEE come from the germline V gene. The V gene end was trimmed by 0 bases and the J gene end by 5 bases; junction bases not matched to a gene: 7. The CDR3 here is CASSVGRDRLYGYTF. The CDR3 DNA follows: TGTGCCAGCAGCGTAGGCCGGGACAGATTATATGGCTACACCTTC.

This clone has a single count. V gene TRBV7-9 combines with J gene TRBJ1-3; D gene unclear. Germline V gene data show CDR1 as SEHNR and CDR2 as FQNEAQ (reference sequence). Deletions cut 6 bases from V and 2 bases from J, with 5 bases between. The CDR3 totals 12 residues. The CDR3 DNA reads TGTGCCAGCAGGCCGGCTGGAAACACCATATATTTT. Translating it yields CASRPAGNTIYF.

The count of this clone is one. This chain uses TRBV7-9 with TRBJ2-2, with D hard to call. CDR1 is SEHNR, CDR2 FQNEAQ, per germline (reference sequence). Trimming shortened V by 5 bases and J by 3 bases, and 7 bases separated the two germline ends. The CDR3 totals 13 residues. Here the CDR3 DNA reads TGTGCCAGCAGCATTATAGACACCGGGGAGCTGTTTTTT. Its protein is CASSIIDTGELFF. Filled out from reference TRBV7-9 and TRBJ2-2, the complete variable domain reads DTGVSQNPRHKITKRGQNVTFRCDPISEHNRLYWYRQTLGQGPEFLTYFQNEAQLEKSRLLSDRFSAERPKGSFSTLEIQRTEQGDSAMYLCASSIIDTGELFFGEGSRLTVL.

V usage is TRBV29-1 and J usage is TRBJ2-7; TRBD2 is a possible D gene (7 bases). The CDR3 has 16 residues. V was trimmed by 6 bases and J by 5 bases, leaving 26 bases between them. Germline lookup yields CDR1 SQVTM and CDR2 ANQGSEA. In nucleotides, the CDR3 is TGCAGCGTGGGGGGGGTAAATTACAGGGTTCCCCACGAGCAGTACTTC. It encodes CSVGGVNYRVPHEQYF.

CDR3 residues: CASTRDRAGSTIYF. In nucleotides, the CDR3 is TGTGCCAGCACCAGGGACAGGGCGGGGAGCACCATATATTTT. The rearrangement joins TRBV6-5 to TRBJ1-3; 9 bases are shared with TRBD1. CDR1 and CDR2 from the germline V gene are MNHEY and SVGAGI. The CDR3 length is 14 residues. Unmatched junction bases numbered 10, after V lost 7 bases and J lost 9 bases.

The rearrangement joins TRBV9 to TRBJ1-4, with D hard to call. This CDR3 is built from 14 residues. In germline, CDR1 is SGDLS, CDR2 YYNGEE. Trimming removed 0 bases at V and 5 bases at J, with 8 bases between. CDR3 residues: CASSVGSQNEKLFF. The CDR3 DNA is TGTGCCAGCAGCGTAGGGTCACAAAATGAAAAACTGTTTTTT.

The rearrangement joins TRBV10-1 to TRBJ2-5; 10 bases fit TRBD1. Unmatched junction bases numbered 1, after V lost 3 bases and J lost 3 bases. This CDR3 comprises 14 residues. Per germline, CDR1 WNHNN and CDR2 SYGVQD (reference sequence). The chain's CDR3 is CASSDGTGEETQYF. The CDR3, as DNA: TGCGCCAGCAGTGACGGGACAGGGGAAGAGACCCAGTACTTC.

This clone was seen a handful of times. V and J are TRBV12-3 or TRBV12-4 and TRBJ1-1, with D uncertain. CDR3 length: 13 residues. V lost 6 bases, J lost 1 base, and 9 bases lay in between. CDR3 in DNA: TGTGCCAGCAGCTGGGCCTCGAACACTGAAGCTTTCTTT. Amino acid sequence: CASSWASNTEAFF.

V gene TRBV5-6 combines with J gene TRBJ2-5, with 10 bases that match TRBD1. The junction had 4 bases not matched to a gene; V was cut back by 0 bases and J by 5 bases. This CDR3 is 15 amino acids long. Germline lookup yields CDR1 SGHDT and CDR2 YYEEEE. This CDR3 is CASSLGQGARETQYF. The CDR3 DNA follows: TGTGCCAGCAGCTTGGGACAGGGGGCTCGGGAGACCCAGTACTTC.

The chain recombines TRBV5-1 with TRBJ2-1; possibly TRBD2 for D (5 bases). The V gene lost 4 bases and the J gene lost 7 bases, with 21 bases spanning the gap. This CDR3 is built from 16 residues. The V gene's germline CDR1 is SGHRS and CDR2 YFSETQ. CDR3: CASSLTPDWPGNEQFF. The CDR3 nucleotides are TGCGCCAGCAGCCTAACCCCCGACTGGCCGGGGAATGAGCAGTTCTTC.

The chain recombines TRBV2 with TRBJ2-5; a possible D gene is TRBD2 (5 bases). The CDR3 loop spans 15 amino acids. Trimming removed 8 bases from V and 3 bases from J, with 19 bases in between. Germline CDR1 reads SNHLY; CDR2 reads FYNNEI. CDR3 nucleotides: TGTGCCAGCGGGGTGCGGGCAGGAACTAAAGAGACCCAGTACTTC. Residues: CASGVRAGTKETQYF.

The chain couples TRBV9 to TRBJ2-7; 12 nucleotides align to TRBD1. V shed 3 bases, J shed 5 bases, and the junction held 3 bases outside the gene matches. Germline CDR1 is SGDLS and CDR2 is YYNGEE. This CDR3 is 14 amino acids long. The CDR3 sequence is CASSAGTGGDEQYF. In DNA form, the CDR3 reads TGTGCCAGCAGCGCCGGGACAGGGGGCGACGAGCAGTACTTC.